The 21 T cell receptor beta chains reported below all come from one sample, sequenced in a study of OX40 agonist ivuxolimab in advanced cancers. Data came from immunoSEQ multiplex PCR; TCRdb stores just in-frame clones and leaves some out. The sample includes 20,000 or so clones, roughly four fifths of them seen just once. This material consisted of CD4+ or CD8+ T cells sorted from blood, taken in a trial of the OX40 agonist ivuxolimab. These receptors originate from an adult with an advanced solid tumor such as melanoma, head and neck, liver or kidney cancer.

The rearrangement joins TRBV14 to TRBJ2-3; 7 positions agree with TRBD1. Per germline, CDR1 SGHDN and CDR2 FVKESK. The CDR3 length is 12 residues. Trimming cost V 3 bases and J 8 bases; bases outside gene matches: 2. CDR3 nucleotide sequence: TGTGCCAGCAGCCAGTACAGGGGTACGCAGTATTTT. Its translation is CASSQYRGTQYF.

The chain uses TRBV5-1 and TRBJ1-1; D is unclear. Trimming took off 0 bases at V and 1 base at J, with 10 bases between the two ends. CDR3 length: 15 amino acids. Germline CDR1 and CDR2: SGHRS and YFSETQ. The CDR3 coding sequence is TGCGCCAGCAGCTTGGTTATCGCAGGGAACACTGAAGCTTTCTTT. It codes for CASSLVIAGNTEAFF. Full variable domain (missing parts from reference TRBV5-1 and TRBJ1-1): KAGVTQTPRYLIKTRGQQVTLSCSPISGHRSVSWYQQTPGQGLQFLFEYFSETQRNKGNFPGRFSGRQFSNSRSEMNVSTLELGDSALYLCASSLVIAGNTEAFFGQGTRLTVV.

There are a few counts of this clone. As DNA, the CDR3 is TGTGCCAGCAGCTTAAGGGGCTATGGCTACACCTTC. Its translation is CASSLRGYGYTF. The rearrangement uses TRBV7-2 and TRBJ1-2; possibly TRBD1 for D (5 bases). The CDR3 is 12 residues long. CDR1 is SGHTA and CDR2 is FQGNSA in the germline V gene. Trimming pared 2 bases from V and 4 bases from J, leaving 5 bases between. The complete variable domain, with remaining parts taken from reference TRBV7-2 and TRBJ1-2, reads GAGVSQSPSNKVTEKGKDVELRCDPISGHTALYWYRQSLGQGLEFLIYFQGNSAPDKSGLPSDRFSAERTGGSVSTLTIQRTQQEDSAVYLCASSLRGYGYTFGSGTRLTVV.

CDR3 DNA sequence: TGTGCCAGCAGCTTTTCCTCGCAGGTCTATGGCTACACCTTC. It codes for CASSFSSQVYGYTF. V gene TRBV7-9 combines with J gene TRBJ1-2, with no clear D. The CDR3 consists of 14 residues. V lost 3 bases and J lost 4, with 12 bases in between. From germline, CDR1 is SEHNR and CDR2 FQNEAQ (reference sequence).

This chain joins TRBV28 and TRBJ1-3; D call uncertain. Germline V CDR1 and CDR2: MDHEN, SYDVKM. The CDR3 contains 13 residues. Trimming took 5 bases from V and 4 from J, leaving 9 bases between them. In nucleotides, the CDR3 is TGTGCCAGCAGTCTAATAGGAGGAAACACCATATATTTT. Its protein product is CASSLIGGNTIYF.

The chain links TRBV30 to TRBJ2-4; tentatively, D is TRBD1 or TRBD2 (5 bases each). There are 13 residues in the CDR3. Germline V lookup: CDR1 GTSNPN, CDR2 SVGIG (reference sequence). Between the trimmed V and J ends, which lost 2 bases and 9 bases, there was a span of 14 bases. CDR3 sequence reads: CAWSPGSAGIQYF. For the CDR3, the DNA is TGTGCCTGGAGTCCAGGGAGCGCGGGCATTCAGTACTTC.

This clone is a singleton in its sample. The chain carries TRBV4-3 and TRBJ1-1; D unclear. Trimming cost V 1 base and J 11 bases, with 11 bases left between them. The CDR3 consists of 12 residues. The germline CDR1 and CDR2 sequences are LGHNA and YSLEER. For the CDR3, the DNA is TGCGCCAGCAGCCAAGTCCCCGGAAGGGCTTTCTTT. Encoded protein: CASSQVPGRAFF.

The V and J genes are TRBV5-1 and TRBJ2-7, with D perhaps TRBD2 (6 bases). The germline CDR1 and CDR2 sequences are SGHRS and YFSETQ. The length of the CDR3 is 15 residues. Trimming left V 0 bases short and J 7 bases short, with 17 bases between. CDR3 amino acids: CASSLEAGRSPEQYF. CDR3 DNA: TGCGCCAGCAGCTTGGAGGCAGGGAGGTCTCCGGAGCAGTACTTC.

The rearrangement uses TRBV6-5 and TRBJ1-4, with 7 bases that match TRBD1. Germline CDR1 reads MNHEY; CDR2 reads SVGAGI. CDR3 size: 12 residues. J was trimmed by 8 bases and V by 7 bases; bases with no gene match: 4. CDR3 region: CASKTGLEKLFF. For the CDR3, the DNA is TGTGCCAGCAAGACAGGGCTGGAAAAACTGTTTTTT.

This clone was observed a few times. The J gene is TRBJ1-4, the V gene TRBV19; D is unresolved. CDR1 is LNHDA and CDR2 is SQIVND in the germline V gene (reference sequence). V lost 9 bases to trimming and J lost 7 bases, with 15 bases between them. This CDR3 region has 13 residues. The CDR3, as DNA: TGTGCCAGCGGCCGCGAGGTTGGTGAAAAACTGTTTTTT. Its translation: CASGREVGEKLFF.

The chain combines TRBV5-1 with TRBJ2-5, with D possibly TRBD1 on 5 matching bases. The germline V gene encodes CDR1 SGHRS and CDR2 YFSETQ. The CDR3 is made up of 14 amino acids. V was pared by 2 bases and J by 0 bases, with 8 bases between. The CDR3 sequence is CASSLQANQETQYF. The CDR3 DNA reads TGCGCCAGCAGCTTACAGGCGAACCAAGAGACCCAGTACTTC.

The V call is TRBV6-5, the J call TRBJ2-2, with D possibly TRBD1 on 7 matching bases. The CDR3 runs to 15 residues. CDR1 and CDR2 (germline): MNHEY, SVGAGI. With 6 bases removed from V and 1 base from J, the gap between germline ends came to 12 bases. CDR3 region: CASRRQGLNTGELFF. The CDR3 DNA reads TGTGCCAGCAGAAGACAGGGACTGAACACCGGGGAGCTGTTTTTT.

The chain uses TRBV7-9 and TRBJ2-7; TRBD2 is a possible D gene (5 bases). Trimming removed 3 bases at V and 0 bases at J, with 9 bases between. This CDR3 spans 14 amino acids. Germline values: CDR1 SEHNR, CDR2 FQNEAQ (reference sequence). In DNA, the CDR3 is TGTGCCAGCAGCTTGAGGGAGAGCTCCTACGAGCAGTACTTC. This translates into CASSLRESSYEQYF.

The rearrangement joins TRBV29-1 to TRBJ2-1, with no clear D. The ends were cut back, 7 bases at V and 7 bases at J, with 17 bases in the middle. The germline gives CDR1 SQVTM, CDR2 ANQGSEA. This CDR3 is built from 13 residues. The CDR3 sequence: CSARPQQLNEQFF. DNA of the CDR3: TGCAGCGCTAGGCCCCAGCAGTTGAATGAGCAGTTCTTC.

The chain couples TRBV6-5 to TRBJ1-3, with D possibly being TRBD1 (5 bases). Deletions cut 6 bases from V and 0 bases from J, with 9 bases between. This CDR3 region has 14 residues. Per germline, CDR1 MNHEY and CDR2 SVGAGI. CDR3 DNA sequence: TGTGCCAGCAGAGCGACAGCCTCTGGAAACACCATATATTTT. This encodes CASRATASGNTIYF.

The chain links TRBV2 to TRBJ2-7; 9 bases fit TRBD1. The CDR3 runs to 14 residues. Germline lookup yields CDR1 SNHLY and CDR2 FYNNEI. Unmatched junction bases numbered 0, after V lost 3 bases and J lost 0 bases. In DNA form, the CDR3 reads TGTGCCAGCAGTGAGGACAGGGGCTCCTACGAGCAGTACTTC. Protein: CASSEDRGSYEQYF.

The CDR3 loop reads CSVGGRNNQPQHF. As DNA, the CDR3 is TGCAGCGTTGGGGGGAGGAACAATCAGCCCCAGCATTTT. The chain employs TRBV29-1 and TRBJ1-5; the D gene is possibly TRBD1 (5 bases). The CDR3 extends over 13 amino acids. V lost 4 bases and J lost 3, with 10 bases in between. CDR1 and CDR2 from the germline V gene are SQVTM and ANQGSEA.

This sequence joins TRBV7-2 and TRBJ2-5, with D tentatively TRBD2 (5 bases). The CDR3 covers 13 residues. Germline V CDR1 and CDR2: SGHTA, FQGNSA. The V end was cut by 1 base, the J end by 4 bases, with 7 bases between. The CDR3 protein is CASSLGRGETQYF. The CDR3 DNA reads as TGTGCCAGCAGCTTAGGACGGGGAGAGACCCAGTACTTC.

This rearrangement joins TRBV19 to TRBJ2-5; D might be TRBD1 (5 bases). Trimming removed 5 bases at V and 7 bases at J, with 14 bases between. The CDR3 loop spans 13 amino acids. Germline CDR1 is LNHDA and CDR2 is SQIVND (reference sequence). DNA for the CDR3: TGTGCCAGTAGTCTAAGGGGAAGGGGGACCCAGTACTTC. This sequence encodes CASSLRGRGTQYF.

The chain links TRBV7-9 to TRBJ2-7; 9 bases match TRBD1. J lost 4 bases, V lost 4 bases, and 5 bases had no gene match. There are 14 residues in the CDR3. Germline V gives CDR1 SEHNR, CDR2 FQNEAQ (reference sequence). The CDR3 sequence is CASSSQGARYEQYF. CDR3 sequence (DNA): TGTGCCAGCAGCTCACAGGGGGCGCGGTACGAGCAGTACTTC. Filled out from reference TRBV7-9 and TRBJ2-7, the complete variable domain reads DTGVSQNPRHKITKRGQNVTFRCDPISEHNRLYWYRQTLGQGPEFLTYFQNEAQLEKSRLLSDRFSAERPKGSFSTLEIQRTEQGDSAMYLCASSSQGARYEQYFGPGTRLTVT.

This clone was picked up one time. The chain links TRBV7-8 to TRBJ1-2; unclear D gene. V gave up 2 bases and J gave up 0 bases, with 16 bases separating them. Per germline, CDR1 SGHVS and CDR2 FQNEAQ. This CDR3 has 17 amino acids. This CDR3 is CASSLISSASSNYGYTF. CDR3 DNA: TGTGCCAGCAGCTTAATTTCGTCAGCGAGCTCTAACTATGGCTACACCTTC.